Following are 26 T cell receptor beta chains from one sample sequenced in a study of a mutant IDH1 vaccine in newly diagnosed glioma. Time point: week 5, during vaccination. The content of each vaccine dose was 300 ug of mutant IDH1 20-mer peptide, and topical imiquimod accompanied it. Repertoires were generated with immunoSEQ multiplex PCR, while TCRdb's copy carries only in-frame clones and drops some. The sample holds about 37,000 clones, about 86% seen once. These receptors have no identified antigens. The source material was PBMCs, sampled from a glioma patient whose treatment included an IDH1 peptide vaccine. The origin of the receptors is a man aged 25-45 years with glioma.

The genes are TRBV6-6 and TRBJ1-1; D unresolved. The ends were cut back, 6 bases at V and 3 bases at J, with 11 bases in the middle. This CDR3 is built from 13 residues. Germline CDR1 reads MNHNY; CDR2 reads SVGAGI (reference sequence). CDR3 sequence: CASSQRGDTEAFF. CDR3 in DNA: TGTGCCAGCAGCCAGCGTGGCGACACTGAAGCTTTCTTT.

In nucleotides, the CDR3 is TGTGCCAGCAGTGAAGGTGGGCCCGTTGAGCAGTTCTTC. It translates to CASSEGGPVEQFF. This rearrangement joins TRBV25-1 to TRBJ2-1; D remains ambiguous. Germline lookup yields CDR1 MGHDK and CDR2 SYGVNS. The CDR3 has 13 residues. The V and J ends lost 2 bases and 9 bases respectively, with 11 bases between them.

This clone was observed a handful of times. The chain joins TRBV10-1 to TRBJ2-1; no reliable D call. The V end was cut by 5 bases, the J end by 7 bases, with 15 bases between. This CDR3 spans 14 amino acids. Germline V gives CDR1 WNHNN, CDR2 SYGVQD (reference sequence). The CDR3, as DNA: TGCGCCAGCAGTCCAGCCGTAGACTCTAATGAGCAGTTCTTC. The encoded protein is CASSPAVDSNEQFF.

In its sample, this clone was seen once. J is TRBJ2-1 and V is TRBV5-8, with 8 bases lining up with TRBD2. This CDR3 comprises 16 residues. Per germline, CDR1 SGHTS and CDR2 YDEGEE. V was clipped by 1 base and J by 7 bases; unmatched bases: 10. In DNA, the CDR3 is TGTGCCAGCAGCTTGTTCAGCGTCAGCGGGAGTAATGAGCAGTTCTTC. Its translation is CASSLFSVSGSNEQFF.

The rearrangement links TRBV6-6 to TRBJ1-2, with 8 bases matching TRBD1. V trimming: 4 bases; J trimming: 7 bases; junction bases outside the gene matches: 8. Germline V lookup: CDR1 MNHNY, CDR2 SVGAGI (reference sequence). The CDR3 loop spans 14 amino acids. The CDR3: CASSFGQGVAGYTF. DNA of the CDR3: TGTGCCAGCAGTTTCGGACAGGGTGTAGCTGGCTACACCTTC.

The V and J genes are TRBV29-1 and TRBJ2-1, with D tentatively TRBD1 (6 bases). CDR3 size: 15 residues. The V end was cut by 4 bases, the J end by 5 bases, with 18 bases between. Germline values: CDR1 SQVTM, CDR2 ANQGSEA. The CDR3 bases are TGCAGCGTTGGGGTGGGGACACTGGTCCACAATGAGCAGTTCTTC. As protein: CSVGVGTLVHNEQFF.

This chain uses TRBV19 with TRBJ1-1; D ambiguous. The CDR3 is 13 amino acids. V was shortened by 5 bases and J by 1 base, with 8 bases between the two germline ends. Germline values: CDR1 LNHDA, CDR2 SQIVND (reference sequence). CDR3 nucleotides: TGTGCCAGTAGTCCAAGGTGGAACACTGAAGCTTTCTTT. It is translated as CASSPRWNTEAFF.

The chain carries TRBV6-5 and TRBJ1-1; 9 bases line up with TRBD1. Germline V gives CDR1 MNHEY, CDR2 SVGAGI. The V and J ends lost 8 bases and 5 bases, in that order; junction bases with no gene match: 12. CDR3 length equals 15 residues. This CDR3 is CASGEQTGGSTEAFF. Written as DNA, the CDR3 is TGTGCCAGCGGCGAGCAGACAGGGGGGTCGACTGAAGCTTTCTTT.

This clone was counted only a few times. As DNA, the CDR3 is TGTGCCAGCAGCCCCGGGGGGGGCGGGGAGTACAATGAGCAGTTCTTC. It encodes CASSPGGGGEYNEQFF. This rearrangement joins TRBV5-8 to TRBJ2-1, with TRBD2 matching over 8 bases. The CDR3 has 16 amino acids. Losses at the gene ends were 4 bases for V and 4 bases for J; bases not matched to a gene: 10. CDR1 is SGHTS, CDR2 YDEGEE, per germline.

The chain combines TRBV6-5 with TRBJ1-4; 9 positions match TRBD1. The CDR3 length is 15 residues. Germline V gene data show CDR1 as MNHEY and CDR2 as SVGAGI. V was pared by 2 bases and J by 10 bases, with 8 bases of the junction left unmatched. CDR3 DNA sequence: TGTGCCAGCAGTTACGGGACAGGGAGTGGACGAAAACTGTTTTTT. This sequence encodes CASSYGTGSGRKLFF.

The rearrangement uses TRBV6-5 and TRBJ1-3; D ambiguous. V was pared by 7 bases and J by 8 bases, with 12 bases between. Germline V lookup: CDR1 MNHEY, CDR2 SVGAGI. The CDR3 has 12 amino acids. The CDR3 nucleotides read TGTGCCAGCACCTCCGTCCAAGACACCATATATTTT. This codes for CASTSVQDTIYF.

This rearrangement joins TRBV14 to TRBJ1-4; D is ambiguous. From germline, CDR1 is SGHDN and CDR2 FVKESK. V was shortened by 6 bases and J by 7 bases, with 12 bases between the two germline ends. The length of the CDR3 is 13 residues. As DNA, the CDR3 is TGTGCCAGCAGACGGGAGATTCGTGAAAAACTGTTTTTT. It specifies CASRREIREKLFF.

The chain is built from TRBV5-6 and TRBJ2-7, with TRBD1 identical over 8 bases. Trimming at V came to 0 bases and at J to 3 bases, leaving 5 bases not matched to a gene. Germline CDR1 reads SGHDT; CDR2 reads YYEEEE. The CDR3 has 15 amino acids. The CDR3 region is CASSLVKTGVYEQYF. The CDR3 bases are TGTGCCAGCAGCTTGGTAAAGACAGGGGTCTACGAGCAGTACTTC.

This sequence joins TRBV7-9 and TRBJ2-7, with 7 bases identical to TRBD1. Per the germline V gene, CDR1 is SEHNR and CDR2 is FQNEAQ (reference sequence). With 5 bases clipped from V and 3 bases from J, the junction kept 7 bases outside the gene matches. The CDR3 length is 14 residues. CDR3 region: CASSAEGAVYEQYF. The DNA of the CDR3 is TGTGCCAGCAGCGCCGAGGGGGCGGTCTACGAGCAGTACTTC. Full variable domain (remainder filled in from reference TRBV7-9 and TRBJ2-7): DTGVSQNPRHKITKRGQNVTFRCDPISEHNRLYWYRQTLGQGPEFLTYFQNEAQLEKSRLLSDRFSAERPKGSFSTLEIQRTEQGDSAMYLCASSAEGAVYEQYFGPGTRLTVT.

CDR3 nucleotides: TGTGCCAGCAGCCCCGGTTTGATTCGGGGCACAGATACGCAGTATTTT. It yields the protein CASSPGLIRGTDTQYF. The gene calls are TRBV5-6 and TRBJ2-3; D gene unclear. Trimming removed 4 bases at V and 1 base at J, with 16 bases between. The CDR3 is 16 residues long. The germline V gene has CDR1 SGHDT and CDR2 YYEEEE.

The chain joins TRBV28 to TRBJ1-2, with 10 bases aligning to TRBD1. The CDR3 runs 13 residues. The V and J ends lost 5 bases and 6 bases, in that order; junction bases with no gene match: 3. Germline lookup yields CDR1 MDHEN and CDR2 SYDVKM. The CDR3 DNA sequence: TGTGCCAGCAGTCCCGGGACAGGGGATGGCTACACCTTC. As protein: CASSPGTGDGYTF.

V and J are TRBV27 and TRBJ1-1, with D hard to call. V lost 2 bases and J lost 5, with 9 bases in between. Germline V CDR1 and CDR2: MNHEY, SMNVEV (reference sequence). The length of the CDR3 is 13 residues. The CDR3 DNA sequence: TGTGCCAGCAGTTTAAGGGAAGAAACTGAAGCTTTCTTT. Amino acid sequence: CASSLREETEAFF.

The chain links TRBV29-1 to TRBJ2-1, with D uncertain. Deletions cut 2 bases from V and 0 bases from J, with 20 bases between. From germline, CDR1 is SQVTM and CDR2 ANQGSEA. The CDR3 totals 18 residues. The CDR3 sequence is CSVEQSYGSLSSYNEQFF. CDR3 nucleotide sequence: TGCAGCGTTGAACAATCGTACGGCAGTTTGAGCTCCTACAATGAGCAGTTCTTC.

This sequence joins TRBV6-5 and TRBJ2-1; 7 nucleotides line up with TRBD2. Germline lookup yields CDR1 MNHEY and CDR2 SVGAGI. The CDR3 covers 14 residues. V trimming: 6 bases; J trimming: 6 bases; junction bases outside the gene matches: 8. The CDR3 nucleotides read TGTGCCAGCAGCAGCGGACTAGTCGGCAATGAGCAGTTCTTC. Translating gives CASSSGLVGNEQFF.

The chain recombines TRBV5-1 with TRBJ2-3; the match to TRBD1 covers 8 bases. Germline-derived CDR1 and CDR2 are SGHRS and YFSETQ. The CDR3 consists of 15 residues. J gave up 3 bases and V 2 bases, and 5 bases lay outside the gene matches. The CDR3 loop is CASSLGQGYTDTQYF. CDR3 bases: TGCGCCAGCAGCTTAGGACAGGGTTATACAGATACGCAGTATTTT.

The chain has TRBV13 and TRBJ1-2, with TRBD1 identical over 8 bases. Looked up from germline, CDR1 is PRHDT and CDR2 is FYEKMQ (reference sequence). V lost 4 bases and J lost 3; bases outside the gene matches: 19. This CDR3 is 19 amino acids long. CDR3 residues: CASSSQRTGFLYGDYGYTF. CDR3 coding DNA: TGTGCCAGCAGCTCCCAAAGGACAGGGTTCCTATATGGGGACTATGGCTACACCTTC.

V is TRBV27 and J is TRBJ1-5, with D possibly TRBD1 on 6 matching bases. CDR1 and CDR2 from the germline V gene are MNHEY and SMNVEV (reference sequence). V was clipped by 3 bases and J by 2 bases, with 11 bases between them. CDR3 length equals 15 residues. This CDR3 reads CASSFRGRGNQPQHF. In DNA, the CDR3 is TGTGCCAGCAGTTTTCGGGGGCGCGGCAATCAGCCCCAGCATTTT.

The chain carries TRBV28 and TRBJ1-1; 8 nucleotides agree with TRBD1. The length of the CDR3 is 15 residues. CDR1 and CDR2 from the germline V gene are MDHEN and SYDVKM. With V trimmed by 5 bases and J by 6 bases, 11 bases remained unmatched. The CDR3 is CASSGPEDRVSEAFF. The DNA for the CDR3 is TGTGCCAGCAGTGGACCTGAGGACAGGGTATCTGAAGCTTTCTTT.

V and J are TRBV25-1 and TRBJ2-7; 9 bases agree with TRBD1. V lost 5 bases, J lost 6 bases, and 8 bases stayed unmatched. The CDR3 runs to 14 residues. The germline V gene encodes CDR1 MGHDK and CDR2 SYGVNS. CDR3 DNA: TGTGCCAGCAGTTCAATCCGGGACAGGGTCGAGCAGTACTTC. Encoded protein: CASSSIRDRVEQYF.

This chain connects TRBV9 to TRBJ2-1; D call uncertain. The CDR3 totals 12 residues. The V end was cut by 0 bases, the J end by 4 bases, with 2 bases between. Germline V gives CDR1 SGDLS, CDR2 YYNGEE. In DNA, the CDR3 is TGTGCCAGCAGCGTAGGGTACAATGAGCAGTTCTTC. This sequence encodes CASSVGYNEQFF.

In this sample, this clone turned up once. This chain links TRBV5-1 with TRBJ1-2, with TRBD1 matching 8 bases. The V gene end was trimmed by 5 bases and the J gene end by 8 bases; junction bases not matched to a gene: 8. From germline, CDR1 is SGHRS and CDR2 YFSETQ. This CDR3 spans 13 amino acids. This chain's CDR3 is CASRQDRAQGYTF. The CDR3 nucleotides are TGCGCCAGCAGACAGGACAGGGCACAAGGCTACACCTTC.